The 4 T cell receptor beta chains given below trace back to one sample, sequenced in a study of T-cell memory formation after mild COVID-19. TCRdb reanalysed the 5' RACE reads using MiXCR and keeps one entry per CDR3 protein. The repertoire holds about 130,000 distinct CDR3 sequences, with approximately 15% as singletons. Sequenced material: PBMCs or a T cell subset sorted from them (not recorded which). The receptors come from an adult woman who had mild COVID-19 (a few samples of this study predate the infection). Cell type and time point are not known.

This chain links TRBV7-2 with TRBJ1-1; D may be TRBD1 (5 bases). Germline V gene lookup returns CDR1 SGHTA and CDR2 FQGNSA. The CDR3 length is 15 residues. V dropped 1 base and J dropped 0 bases, with 9 bases sitting between them. The CDR3 nucleotides are TGTGCCAGCAGCTTAGGGGGGGGTGTGAACACTGAAGCTTTCTTT. Encoded protein: CASSLGGGVNTEAFF.

This clonotype showed up just a few times. The chain joins TRBV5-1 to TRBJ2-2; D unclear. This CDR3 has 15 amino acids. Deletions cut 0 bases from V and 4 bases from J, with 10 bases between. The germline gives CDR1 SGHRS, CDR2 YFSETQ. The CDR3 nucleotides read TGCGCCAGCAGCTTGGGAACGTTCGGCACCGGGGAGCTGTTTTTT. Its protein is CASSLGTFGTGELFF.

The chain links TRBV7-9 to TRBJ2-2; possibly TRBD2 for D (6 bases). Trimming removed 7 bases at V and 0 bases at J, with 6 bases between. The CDR3 totals 13 residues. Germline CDR1 SEHNR, CDR2 FQNEAQ (reference sequence). CDR3 region: CASTGANTGELFF. DNA for the CDR3: TGTGCCAGCACGGGGGCGAACACCGGGGAGCTGTTTTTT.

This clonotype was observed a few times. The chain recombines TRBV10-3 with TRBJ2-7; D gene uncertain. This CDR3 comprises 16 residues. Germline CDR1 and CDR2: ENHRY and SYGVKD. Between the trimmed V and J ends, which lost 4 bases and 10 bases, there was a span of 26 bases. The CDR3, as DNA: TGTGCCATCAGTGGGGAACAAGGTGAAGTTTTTAGTGGTCAGTACTTC. Translated: CAISGEQGEVFSGQYF.